These 10 T cell receptor beta chains came from one sample sequenced in a study of shared clonotypes between healthy human individuals. Produced via immunoSEQ multiplex PCR; TCRdb's table is partial and in-frame only. The sample yields over 1.5 million clones, 95% to 99% seen once. The sample comprised naive CD4+ T cells sorted from blood. This sample's subset: CD45RA+ positively selected. All receptors come from a man aged 30 to 45 in good health.

CDR3 in DNA: TGTGCCACCGCGACTAGCGGCACAGATACGCAGTATTTT. This gives the protein CATATSGTDTQYF. J is TRBJ2-3 and V is TRBV6-5; 8 nucleotides align to TRBD2. CDR3 length equals 13 residues. The junction had 4 bases not matched to a gene; V was cut back by 10 bases and J by 1 base. CDR1 is MNHEY, CDR2 SVGAGI, per germline.

The genes are TRBV7-2 and TRBJ2-5; D gene uncertain. The germline V gene encodes CDR1 SGHTA and CDR2 FQGNSA. With 6 bases removed from V and 1 base from J, the gap between germline ends came to 9 bases. The CDR3 has 13 residues. CDR3 coding DNA: TGTGCCAGCAGACAGAGCCCCCAAGAGACCCAGTACTTC. It specifies CASRQSPQETQYF.

V gene TRBV18 combines with J gene TRBJ1-1, with D hard to call. Germline CDR1 and CDR2: KGHSH and LQKENI. Trimming took off 0 bases at V and 0 bases at J, with 8 bases between the two ends. The CDR3 loop spans 15 amino acids. CDR3 nucleotides: TGTGCCAGCTCACCACCTTCCAAAATGAACACTGAAGCTTTCTTT. This encodes CASSPPSKMNTEAFF.

V and J are TRBV13 and TRBJ1-1; D possibly corresponds to TRBD1 (6 bases). CDR3 length equals 14 residues. Looked up from germline, CDR1 is PRHDT and CDR2 is FYEKMQ (reference sequence). Trimming removed 2 bases at V and 1 base at J, with 8 bases between. The CDR3 bases are TGTGCCAGCAGCTTACTAGGGGGGAACACTGAAGCTTTCTTT. Translated: CASSLLGGNTEAFF.

The gene calls are TRBV6-5 and TRBJ2-7; 14 bases are a match to TRBD2. Trimming cost V 2 bases and J 12 bases; bases outside gene matches: 9. Germline CDR1 reads MNHEY; CDR2 reads SVGAGI. This CDR3 contains 15 residues. The CDR3 loop reads CASSYGGLAGVTMYF. The CDR3 region has the DNA TGTGCCAGCAGTTACGGGGGACTAGCGGGAGTTACTATGTACTTC.

The rearrangement links TRBV6-8 to TRBJ2-5; a possible D gene is TRBD2 (6 bases). Per germline, CDR1 MNHGY and CDR2 SAAAGT. V was trimmed by 2 bases and J by 3 bases, leaving 13 bases between them. This CDR3 is built from 15 residues. The CDR3 region is CASSYGLAVEETQYF. For the CDR3, the DNA is TGTGCCAGCAGTTACGGATTAGCGGTAGAAGAGACCCAGTACTTC.

Of note for this clone: This CDR3 is also generated by other DNA sequences in the sample. The genes are TRBV27 and TRBJ2-2, with D uncertain. Looked up from germline, CDR1 is MNHEY and CDR2 is SMNVEV (reference sequence). There are 11 residues in the CDR3. Trimming left V 6 bases short and J 6 bases short, with 5 bases between. The CDR3 bases are TGTGCCAGCAGCCGGGCCGGGGAGCTGTTTTTT. Translation gives CASSRAGELFF.

The V and J genes are TRBV18 and TRBJ2-1; D perhaps matches TRBD1 (5 bases). Trimming removed 3 bases at V and 6 bases at J, with 6 bases between. CDR3 length equals 12 residues. The germline CDR1 and CDR2 sequences are KGHSH and LQKENI. This CDR3 reads CASSPGRNEQFF. The CDR3 DNA follows: TGTGCCAGCTCACCGGGGCGCAATGAGCAGTTCTTC.

This chain joins TRBV7-9 and TRBJ1-4; 7 positions match TRBD1. The V segment lost 4 bases and the J segment 1 base; nucleotides outside the gene matches: 6. Germline lookup yields CDR1 SEHNR and CDR2 FQNEAQ (reference sequence). This CDR3 is built from 16 residues. The chain's CDR3 is CASSSKGQETNEKLFF. CDR3 bases: TGTGCCAGCAGCTCCAAAGGACAGGAAACTAATGAAAAACTGTTTTTT.

The chain combines TRBV2 with TRBJ1-5; 7 bases agree with TRBD1. This CDR3 comprises 14 residues. Germline V gene data show CDR1 as SNHLY and CDR2 as FYNNEI. Trimming removed 6 bases from V and 5 bases from J; junction bases left unmatched: 7. CDR3 sequence reads: CASSGGQEYQPQHF. The DNA for the CDR3 is TGTGCCAGCAGCGGCGGACAGGAATATCAGCCCCAGCATTTT.